This TCR beta chain came from a study of blood T cell repertoires in COVID-19. This table comes from immunoSEQ multiplex PCR, and its TCRdb copy is limited to in-frame clones, with some not included. The sample yields a few hundred thousand clones, roughly 90% seen once. The germline V gene has CDR1 SGHKS and CDR2 YYEKEE (reference sequence). There are 16 residues in the CDR3. The ends were cut back, 1 base at V and 6 bases at J, with 19 bases in the middle. The sequenced material came from peripheral blood. The clonotype was recovered from a woman in her fifties or sixties with active or convalescent COVID-19. This rearrangement joins TRBV5-5 to TRBJ1-2, with D maybe TRBD1 (5 bases). CDR3 DNA sequence: TGTGCCAGCAGCTTGAGTGTCGGGGGTTGGGGGAATGGCTACACCTTC. It specifies CASSLSVGGWGNGYTF.